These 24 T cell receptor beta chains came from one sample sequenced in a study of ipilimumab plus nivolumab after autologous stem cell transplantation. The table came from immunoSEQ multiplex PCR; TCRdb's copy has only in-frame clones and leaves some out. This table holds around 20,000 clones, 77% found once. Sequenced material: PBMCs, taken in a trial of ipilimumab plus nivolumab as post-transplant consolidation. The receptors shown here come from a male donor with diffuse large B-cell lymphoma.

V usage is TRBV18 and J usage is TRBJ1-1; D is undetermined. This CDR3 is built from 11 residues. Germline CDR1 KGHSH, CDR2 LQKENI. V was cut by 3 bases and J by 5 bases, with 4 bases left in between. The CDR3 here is CASSPGTEAFF. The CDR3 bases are TGTGCCAGCTCACCGGGGACTGAAGCTTTCTTT.

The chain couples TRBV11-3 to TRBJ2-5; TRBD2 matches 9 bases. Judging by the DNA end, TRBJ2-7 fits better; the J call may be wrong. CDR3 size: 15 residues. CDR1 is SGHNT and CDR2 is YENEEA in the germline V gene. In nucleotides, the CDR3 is TGTGCCAGCAGCTCGTCTAGCGGGGCGGCCTACGAGCAGTACTTC. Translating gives CASSSSSGAAYEQYF.

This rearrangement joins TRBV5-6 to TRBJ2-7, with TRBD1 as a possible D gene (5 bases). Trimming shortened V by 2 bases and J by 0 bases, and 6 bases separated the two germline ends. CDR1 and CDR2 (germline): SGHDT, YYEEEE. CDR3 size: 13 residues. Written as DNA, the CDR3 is TGTGCCAGCAGCTTTCAGGGCTCCTACGAGCAGTACTTC. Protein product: CASSFQGSYEQYF.

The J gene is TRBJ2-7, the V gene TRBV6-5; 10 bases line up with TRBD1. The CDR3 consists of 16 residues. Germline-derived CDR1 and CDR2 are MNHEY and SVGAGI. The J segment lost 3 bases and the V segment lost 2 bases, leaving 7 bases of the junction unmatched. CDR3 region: CASSYMGQGSFYEQYF. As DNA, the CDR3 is TGTGCCAGCAGTTACATGGGACAGGGGAGTTTCTACGAGCAGTACTTC.

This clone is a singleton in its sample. In DNA form, the CDR3 reads TGTGCCAGCAGCCGGGACAGGAGCGATGAGCAGTTCTTC. Protein sequence: CASSRDRSDEQFF. The V gene is TRBV14, the J gene TRBJ2-1; TRBD1 aligns across 8 bases. Germline V gene lookup returns CDR1 SGHDN and CDR2 FVKESK. With 4 bases clipped from V and 8 bases from J, the junction kept 4 bases outside the gene matches. The CDR3 loop spans 13 amino acids.

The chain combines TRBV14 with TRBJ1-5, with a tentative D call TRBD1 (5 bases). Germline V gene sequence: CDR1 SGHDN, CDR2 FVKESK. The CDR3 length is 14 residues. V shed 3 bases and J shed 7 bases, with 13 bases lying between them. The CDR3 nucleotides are TGTGCCAGCAGCCAGAGGGGCCAGGGACAGCCCCAGCATTTT. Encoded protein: CASSQRGQGQPQHF.

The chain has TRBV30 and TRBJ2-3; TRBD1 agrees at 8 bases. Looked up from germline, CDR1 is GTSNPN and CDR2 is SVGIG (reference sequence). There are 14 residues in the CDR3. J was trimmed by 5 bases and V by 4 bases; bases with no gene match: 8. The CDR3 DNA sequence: TGTGCCTGGAATACAGGGGGTAAGGGAGATACGCAGTATTTT. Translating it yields CAWNTGGKGDTQYF.

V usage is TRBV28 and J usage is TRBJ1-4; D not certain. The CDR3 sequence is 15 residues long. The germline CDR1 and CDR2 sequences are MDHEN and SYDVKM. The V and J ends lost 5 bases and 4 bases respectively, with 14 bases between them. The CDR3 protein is CASSAYTVYNEKLFF. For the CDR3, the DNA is TGTGCCAGCAGTGCATACACAGTCTATAATGAAAAACTGTTTTTT.

In nucleotides, the CDR3 is TGTGCCAGCAGCTTAGTTTCCGGGACTAAGAAACACTATAATTCACCCCTCCACTTT. The encoded protein is CASSLVSGTKKHYNSPLHF. The chain recombines TRBV7-6 with TRBJ1-6; TRBD1 might be the D (5 bases). This CDR3 region has 19 residues. Between the trimmed V and J ends, which lost 1 base and 3 bases, there was a span of 19 bases. Looked up from germline, CDR1 is SGHVS and CDR2 is FNYEAQ.

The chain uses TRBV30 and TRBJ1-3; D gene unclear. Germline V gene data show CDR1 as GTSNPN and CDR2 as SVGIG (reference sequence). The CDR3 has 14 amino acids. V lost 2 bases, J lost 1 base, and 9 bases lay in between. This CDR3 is CAWSRSKSGNTIYF. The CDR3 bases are TGTGCCTGGAGTCGCTCGAAATCTGGAAACACCATATATTTT.

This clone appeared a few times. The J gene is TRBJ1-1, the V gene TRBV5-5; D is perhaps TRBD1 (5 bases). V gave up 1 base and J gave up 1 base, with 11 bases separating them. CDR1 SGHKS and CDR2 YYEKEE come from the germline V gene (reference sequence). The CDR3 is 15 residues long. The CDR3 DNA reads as TGTGCCAGCAGCTTGCGAGGGACGGGGAACACTGAAGCTTTCTTT. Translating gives CASSLRGTGNTEAFF.

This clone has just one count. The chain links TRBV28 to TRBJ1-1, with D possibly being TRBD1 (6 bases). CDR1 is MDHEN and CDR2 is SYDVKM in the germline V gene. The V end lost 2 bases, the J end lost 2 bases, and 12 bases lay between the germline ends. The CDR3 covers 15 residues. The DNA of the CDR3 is TGTGCCAGCAGTTTAATCGGGGGGCTAAACACTGAAGCTTTCTTT. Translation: CASSLIGGLNTEAFF.

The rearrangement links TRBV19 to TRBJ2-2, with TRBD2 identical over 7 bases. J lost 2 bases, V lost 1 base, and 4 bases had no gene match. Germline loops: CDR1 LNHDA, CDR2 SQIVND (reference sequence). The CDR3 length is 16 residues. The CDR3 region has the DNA TGTGCCAGTAGTATAGCTGGCGGGGGAAACACCGGGGAGCTGTTTTTT. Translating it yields CASSIAGGGNTGELFF.

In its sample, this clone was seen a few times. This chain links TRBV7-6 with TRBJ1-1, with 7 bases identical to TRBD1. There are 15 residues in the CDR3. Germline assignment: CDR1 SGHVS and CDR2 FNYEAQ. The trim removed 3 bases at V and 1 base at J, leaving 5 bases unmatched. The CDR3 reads CASSLSGQRNTEAFF. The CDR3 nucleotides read TGTGCCAGCAGCTTGTCGGGACAGAGGAACACTGAAGCTTTCTTT. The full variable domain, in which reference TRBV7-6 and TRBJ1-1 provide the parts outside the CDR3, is GAGVSQSPRYKVTKRGQDVALRCDPISGHVSLYWYRQALGQGPEFLTYFNYEAQQDKSGLPNDRFSAERPEGSISTLTIQRTEQRDSAMYRCASSLSGQRNTEAFFGQGTRLTVV.

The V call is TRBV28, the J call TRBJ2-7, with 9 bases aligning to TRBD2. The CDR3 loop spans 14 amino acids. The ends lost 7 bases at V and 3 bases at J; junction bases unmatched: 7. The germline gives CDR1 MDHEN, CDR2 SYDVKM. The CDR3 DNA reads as TGTGCCAGCATTTCGGGACTAGCAGGCTACGAGCAGTACTTC. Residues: CASISGLAGYEQYF.

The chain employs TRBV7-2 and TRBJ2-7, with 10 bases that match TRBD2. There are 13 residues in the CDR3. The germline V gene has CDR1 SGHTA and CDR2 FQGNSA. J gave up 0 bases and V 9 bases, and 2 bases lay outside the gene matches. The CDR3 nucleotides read TGTGCCAGAAGACTAGCGGGCTCCTACGAGCAGTACTTC. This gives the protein CARRLAGSYEQYF.

The CDR3 sequence: CASSDRYMTDTQYF. The CDR3 nucleotides read TGTGCCAGCAGCGATCGATACATGACAGATACGCAGTATTTT. V gene TRBV9 combines with J gene TRBJ2-3; D is unresolved. The CDR3 runs 14 residues. Germline CDR1 and CDR2: SGDLS and YYNGEE. V lost 3 bases to trimming and J lost 3 bases, with 11 bases between them. The variable domain in full, completed from reference TRBV9 and TRBJ2-3, reads DSGVTQTPKHLITATGQRVTLRCSPRSGDLSVYWYQQSLDQGLQFLIQYYNGEERAKGNILERFSAQQFPDLHSELNLSSLELGDSALYFCASSDRYMTDTQYFGPGTRLTVL.

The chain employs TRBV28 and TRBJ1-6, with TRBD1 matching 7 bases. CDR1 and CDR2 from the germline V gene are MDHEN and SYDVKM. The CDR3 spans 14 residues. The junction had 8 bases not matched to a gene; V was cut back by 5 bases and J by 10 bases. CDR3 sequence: CASSPTGVASPLHF. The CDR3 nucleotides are TGTGCCAGCAGTCCAACAGGGGTAGCCTCACCCCTCCACTTT.

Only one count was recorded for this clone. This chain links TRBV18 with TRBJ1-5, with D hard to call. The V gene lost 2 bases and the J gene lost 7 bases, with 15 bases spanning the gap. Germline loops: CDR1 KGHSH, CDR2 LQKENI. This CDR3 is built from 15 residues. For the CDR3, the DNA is TGTGCCAGCTCACCAGGTAGTCAGGTATCCCAGCCCCAGCATTTT. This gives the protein CASSPGSQVSQPQHF.

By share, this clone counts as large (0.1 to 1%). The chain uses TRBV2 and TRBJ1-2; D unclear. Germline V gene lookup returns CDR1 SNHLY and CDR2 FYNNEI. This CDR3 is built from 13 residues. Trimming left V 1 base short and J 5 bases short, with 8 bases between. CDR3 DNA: TGTGCCAGCAGTGAAGGAAAGAGGTATGGCTACACCTTC. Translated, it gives CASSEGKRYGYTF.

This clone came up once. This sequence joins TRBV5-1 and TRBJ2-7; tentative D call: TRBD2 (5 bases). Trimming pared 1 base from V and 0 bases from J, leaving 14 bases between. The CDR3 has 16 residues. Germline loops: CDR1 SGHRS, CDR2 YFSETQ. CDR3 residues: CASSLYLAGSSYEQYF. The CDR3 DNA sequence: TGCGCCAGCAGCTTGTACCTCGCTGGGAGCTCCTACGAGCAGTACTTC.

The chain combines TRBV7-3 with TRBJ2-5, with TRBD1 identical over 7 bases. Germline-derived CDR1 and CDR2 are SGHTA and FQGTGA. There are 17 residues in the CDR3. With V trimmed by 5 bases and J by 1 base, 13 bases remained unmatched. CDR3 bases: TGTGCCAGCAGCCCCAGTGGGCCTCCAGGGGGCCAAGAGACCCAGTACTTC. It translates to CASSPSGPPGGQETQYF.

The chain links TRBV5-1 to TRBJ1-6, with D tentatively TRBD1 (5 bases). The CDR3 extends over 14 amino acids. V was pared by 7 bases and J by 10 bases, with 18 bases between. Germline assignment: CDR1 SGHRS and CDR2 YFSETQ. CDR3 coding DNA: TGCGCCAGCGCCCTCTCTCAAGGGGCCTCACCCCTCCACTTT. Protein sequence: CASALSQGASPLHF.

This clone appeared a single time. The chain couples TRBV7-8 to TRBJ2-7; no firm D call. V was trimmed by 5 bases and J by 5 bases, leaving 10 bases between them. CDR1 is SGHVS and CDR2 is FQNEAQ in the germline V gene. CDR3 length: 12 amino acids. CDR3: CASSHLLDEQYF. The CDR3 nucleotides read TGTGCCAGCAGCCATCTCTTGGACGAGCAGTACTTC.